This T cell receptor (beta chain) was sequenced for a study of shared clonotypes between healthy human individuals. This clone occurred once. The germline V gene encodes CDR1 LNHDA and CDR2 SQIVND (reference sequence). CDR3 length: 15 amino acids. Trimming cost V 3 bases and J 6 bases, with 14 bases left between them. Repertoires were generated with immunoSEQ multiplex PCR, while TCRdb's copy carries only in-frame clones and drops some. The sample has about 2.4 million clones, 93% seen once; the top ten hold approximately 0.35%. This clonotype originated in a man between 18 and 35 years old in good health. Some clones in this sample may be carry-over from other donors' samples. The gene calls are TRBV19 and TRBJ1-4; no clear D gene. Material for sequencing was naive CD4+ T cells from PBMCs. Subset of the sample: CD45RA+ positively selected. This CDR3 is CASSIRGSTYEKLFF. Written as DNA, the CDR3 is TGTGCCAGTAGTATTCGCGGTTCCACGTATGAAAAACTGTTTTTT. Filled out from reference TRBV19 and TRBJ1-4, the complete variable domain reads DGGITQSPKYLFRKEGQNVTLSCEQNLNHDAMYWYRQDPGQGLRLIYYSQIVNDFQKGDIAEGYSVSREKKESFPLTVTSAQKNPTAFYLCASSIRGSTYEKLFFGSGTQLSVL.